The rows below give T cell receptor beta chains drawn from one sample of a study of blood T cell repertoires in COVID-19. Sequencing was performed with immunoSEQ multiplex PCR; in TCRdb, only in-frame clones are kept and a portion is missing. The table records approximately 270,000 clones, around 88% of them present only once. The sequenced material came from peripheral blood. These receptors were collected from an elderly man with acute or convalescent COVID-19. Both conserved end residues are part of each CDR3. D genes are given only for firm matches. Clone size is given for some rows only: seen once, a few or many times, or a class if the clone is expanded.

v_gene	abundance	d_gene	j_gene	CDR3nt	CDR3aa
TRBV29-1	few	-	TRBJ2-2	TGCAGCGTTGACAGGGGATCGAACACCGGGGAGCTGTTTTTT	CSVDRGSNTGELFF
TRBV28	-	TRBD1	TRBJ1-5	TGTGCCAGCAGTAAACAGGGGGAAGGCAATCAGCCCCAGCATTTT	CASSKQGEGNQPQHF
TRBV4-3	-	-	TRBJ1-1	TGCGCCAGCAGCCGGGGCCACAGCGAAGCTTTCTTT	CASSRGHSEAFF
TRBV13	-	TRBD2	TRBJ2-5	TGTGCCAGCAGCTTAAACACGGGAGGGGTAGAGACCCAGTACTTC	CASSLNTGGVETQYF
TRBV28	-	-	TRBJ2-7	TGTGCCAGCAGTTTAAGGGCAGGGAAGTACGAGCAGTACTTC	CASSLRAGKYEQYF
TRBV19	-	TRBD2	TRBJ2-1	TGTGCCAGTAGTATGACACTAGCGGGAGGAATCTACAATGAGCAGTTCTTC	CASSMTLAGGIYNEQFF
TRBV3-1/TRBV3-2	-	-	TRBJ2-3	TGTGCCAGCAGCCATTACGGGAGCCTTGGGGCAGATACGCAGTATTTT	CASSHYGSLGADTQYF
TRBV6-1	-	TRBD1	TRBJ1-2	TGTGCCAGCAGTGGGTACTCAGGGGGCGAGGGAGATGGCTACACCTTC	CASSGYSGGEGDGYTF
TRBV27	-	TRBD1	TRBJ2-7	TGTGCCAGCAGTTCCGCCCGACAGGGATACTACGAGCAGTACTTC	CASSSARQGYYEQYF
TRBV9	-	-	TRBJ1-4	TGTGCCAGCAGCGCTTGGGGGGACGATAATGAAAAACTGTTTTTT	CASSAWGDDNEKLFF
TRBV28	-	-	TRBJ1-1	TGTGCCAGCAGTTTCCGTACAGCGAACACTGAAGCTTTCTTT	CASSFRTANTEAFF
TRBV7-9	once	-	TRBJ2-2	TGTGCCAGCAGCCCGGGACATTTGAACACCGGGGAGCTGTTTTTT	CASSPGHLNTGELFF
TRBV11-3	-	-	TRBJ2-1	TGTGCCAGCAGCGTGGGGGGTAACAATGAGCAGTTCTTC	CASSVGGNNEQFF
TRBV18	-	TRBD1	TRBJ2-3	TGTGCCAGCTCACCACTGGCTTTGACAGGGCGGACAGATACGCAGTATTTT	CASSPLALTGRTDTQYF
TRBV7-2	-	-	TRBJ1-2	TGTGCCAGCAGCTCTTATTACGGGACGTCGCGGGGAGCTAACTATGGCTACACCTTC	CASSSYYGTSRGANYGYTF
TRBV7-9	few	-	TRBJ1-6	TGTGCCAGCAGCTTAGATTTCCAGGATTCACCCCTCCACTTT	CASSLDFQDSPLHF
TRBV11-2	-	TRBD2	TRBJ2-1	TGTGCCAGCAGCTTAGGGTGGACTAGTGATCTGGAGCAGTTCTTC	CASSLGWTSDLEQFF
TRBV13	-	TRBD1	TRBJ2-7	TGTGCCAGCAGTTACGACAGGGTTGGGCAGTACTTC	CASSYDRVGQYF
TRBV7-8	-	-	TRBJ1-6	TGTGCCAGCAGCTTCGCTAGTTCACCCCTCCACTTT	CASSFASSPLHF
TRBV5-1	-	-	TRBJ1-2	TGCGCCAGCAGCAGAGCGACAGGAGCTAACTATGGCTACACCTTC	CASSRATGANYGYTF
TRBV29-1	-	TRBD2	TRBJ2-7	TGCAGCGTTGTCGCGGGAGCGCTTCACGAGCAGTACTTC	CSVVAGALHEQYF
TRBV7-8	few	-	TRBJ1-1	TGTGCCAGCAGCTTCCGGTTCAACACTGAAGCTTTCTTT	CASSFRFNTEAFF
TRBV19	-	-	TRBJ1-5	TGTGCCAGTAGTCTGAACAGGGTAGGCAACCTCGATCAGCCCCAGCATTTT	CASSLNRVGNLDQPQHF